A selection of T cell receptor beta chains follows, all from one sample in a study of T cell responses to AZD1222 COVID-19 vaccine. Repertoires were generated with immunoSEQ multiplex PCR, while TCRdb's copy carries only in-frame clones and drops some. In the table there are more than 95,000 clones, 70% to 90% of which are singletons. The input for sequencing was peripheral blood, taken on day 0 of AZD1222 vaccination. The origin of the receptors is an adult in good health. CDR3s include the opening cysteine and the closing phenylalanine or tryptophan.

J	V	CDR3
TRBJ2-7	TRBV6-5	CASRVTGTGDYEQYF
TRBJ1-3	TRBV2	CASSQRSGNTIYF
TRBJ2-7	TRBV6-5	CASTGSAYEQYF
TRBJ2-1	TRBV7-6	CASSLTGTGFEVEQFF
TRBJ2-4	TRBV6-5	CASSSSPGQGPYF
TRBJ1-1	TRBV5-1	CASSLYRGETEAFF
TRBJ2-7	TRBV7-8	CASSPLRDRRLAGTYEQYF
TRBJ2-1	TRBV6-5	CASSLVVGDEQFF
TRBJ2-2	TRBV30	CAWSVLTVTGELFF
TRBJ2-3	TRBV7-9	CASSAQGPDTQYF
TRBJ1-2	TRBV7-2	CASSRDGTTSNYGYTF
TRBJ2-7	TRBV19	CASSISGEYREQYF
TRBJ2-7	TRBV19	CASSTSPGTASYEQYF
TRBJ2-7	TRBV7-3	CASSLKPGDVYEQYF
TRBJ2-1	TRBV13	CASSPGSNEQFF
TRBJ1-1	TRBV5-1	CASSPEGVVVNTEAFF
TRBJ1-1	TRBV27	CASSLSGQAGSTEAFF
TRBJ1-2	TRBV7-3	CASSPGQNPNYGYTF
TRBJ2-1	TRBV4-3	CASSQDLNSYNEQFF
TRBJ2-1	TRBV4-3	CASSQDGNSYNEQFF
TRBJ2-2	TRBV7-9	CASRSTSSSGELFF
TRBJ2-3	TRBV27	CASTTGGATDTQYF
TRBJ2-6	TRBV14	CASSQVPPGTGISGANVLTF
TRBJ2-1	TRBV19	CASSIRSSGNNEQFF
TRBJ2-1	TRBV30	CAWSDRGTLVFF
TRBJ2-2	TRBV3-1/TRBV3-2	CASSQEWELGELFF
TRBJ2-5	TRBV5-1	CASSSLAGEEETQYF
TRBJ1-1	TRBV5-6	CASSLTGAGKNTEAFF
TRBJ1-5	TRBV19	CASSIDLIQPQHF